A single sample gave rise to the 29 T cell receptor beta chains below, sequenced in a study of vaccination effects on CD4 cells after COVID-19. Sequencing used immunoSEQ multiplex PCR; TCRdb keeps in-frame clones, though not all of them. The table records 70,000 or so clones, about 79% of them present only once. With the ViraFEST assay, the study expanded antigen-specific CD4+ T cells using viral peptide pools, then sequenced them. When around 10 days of culture had elapsed, CD4+ T cells were isolated. None of these healthy vaccinees had been infected with SARS-CoV-2 before vaccination. No antigens are known for them. Source: CD4+ T cells from PBMCs cultured with SARS-CoV-2 spike peptides, taken before COVID-19 vaccination. These TCRs come from a human donor who received a COVID-19 vaccine.

The chain uses TRBV5-8 and TRBJ1-5, with 9 bases matching TRBD1. The CDR3 length is 18 residues. From germline, CDR1 is SGHTS and CDR2 YDEGEE. The V and J ends lost 0 bases and 1 base, in that order; junction bases with no gene match: 8. Here the CDR3 reads CASSLGAGTGMSNQPQHF. The CDR3 bases are TGTGCCAGCAGCTTGGGTGCGGGGACAGGGATGAGCAATCAGCCCCAGCATTTT.

This clone was seen more than once but under ten times. The chain joins TRBV6-5 to TRBJ1-2; tentatively, D is TRBD1 (6 bases). Germline CDR1 is MNHEY and CDR2 is SVGAGI. This CDR3 contains 15 residues. V was clipped by 1 base and J by 2 bases, with 11 bases between them. CDR3 DNA sequence: TGTGCCAGCAGTTACTGGGGGGCTAACAACTATGGCTACACCTTC. Encoded protein: CASSYWGANNYGYTF.

The chain couples TRBV5-1 to TRBJ1-1; D may be TRBD1 (6 bases). Germline V gene sequence: CDR1 SGHRS, CDR2 YFSETQ. This CDR3 is built from 14 residues. The germline V and J ends were trimmed by 0 bases and 12 bases, with 18 bases remaining between them. The CDR3 sequence is CASSLEDAIGGTFF. The CDR3 DNA reads TGCGCCAGCAGCTTGGAGGACGCTATAGGGGGAACTTTCTTT. The whole variable domain, filled in from reference TRBV5-1 and TRBJ1-1, reads KAGVTQTPRYLIKTRGQQVTLSCSPISGHRSVSWYQQTPGQGLQFLFEYFSETQRNKGNFPGRFSGRQFSNSRSEMNVSTLELGDSALYLCASSLEDAIGGTFFGQGTRLTVV.

The chain has TRBV30 and TRBJ1-1; D remains ambiguous. Looked up from germline, CDR1 is GTSNPN and CDR2 is SVGIG (reference sequence). The germline V and J ends were trimmed by 0 bases and 1 base, with 6 bases remaining between them. The CDR3 runs 13 residues. CDR3 DNA sequence: TGTGCCTGGAGTGTGACACAGAACACTGAAGCTTTCTTT. This codes for CAWSVTQNTEAFF.

This rearrangement joins TRBV16 to TRBJ2-2, with 8 bases identical to TRBD1. This CDR3 spans 17 amino acids. The germline CDR1 and CDR2 sequences are KGHSY and FQNENV. J gave up 4 bases and V 4 bases, and 11 bases lay outside the gene matches. The CDR3 DNA reads as TGTGCCAGCAGCCCTACACTCAGGGGGCGATCCACCGGGGAGCTGTTTTTT. It translates to CASSPTLRGRSTGELFF.

The chain links TRBV19 to TRBJ1-2, with 8 bases lining up with TRBD1. The germline V gene encodes CDR1 LNHDA and CDR2 SQIVND (reference sequence). This CDR3 has 13 residues. V lost 6 bases and J lost 8; bases outside the gene matches: 8. The CDR3 DNA follows: TGTGCCAGTAGCGGGACAGGTCGAAAGGGCTACACCTTC. It codes for CASSGTGRKGYTF.

This clone has only one observation. CDR3 residues: CASSILRQGGEKLFF. CDR3 bases: TGTGCCAGTAGTATTCTCCGGCAGGGTGGGGAAAAACTGTTTTTT. The genes are TRBV19 and TRBJ1-4; a possible D gene is TRBD1 (5 bases). Trimming shortened V by 3 bases and J by 8 bases, and 16 bases separated the two germline ends. This CDR3 comprises 15 residues. Germline V gene data show CDR1 as LNHDA and CDR2 as SQIVND (reference sequence).

The chain carries TRBV7-6 and TRBJ2-3, with D maybe TRBD1 (6 bases). There are 15 residues in the CDR3. From germline, CDR1 is SGHVS and CDR2 FNYEAQ. Trimming left V 3 bases short and J 1 base short, with 11 bases between. CDR3 DNA: TGTGCCAGCAGCTTCGCCGAGGGGGGCACAGATACGCAGTATTTT. Encoded protein: CASSFAEGGTDTQYF.

This clone was seen only once. The V call is TRBV7-2, the J call TRBJ1-4, with D tentatively TRBD1 (6 bases). V was pared by 5 bases and J by 8 bases, with 18 bases between. The CDR3 is 15 amino acids. Germline CDR1 SGHTA, CDR2 FQGNSA. The CDR3 coding sequence is TGTGCCAGCAGCCAACAACAGGGTCGGCGGGAAAAACTGTTTTTT. Its translation: CASSQQQGRREKLFF.

This clone has just a few counts. The gene calls are TRBV6-5 and TRBJ1-1, with D perhaps TRBD1 (6 bases). The CDR3 spans 14 residues. Germline assignment: CDR1 MNHEY and CDR2 SVGAGI. V lost 6 bases, J lost 1 base, and 12 bases lay in between. The CDR3 DNA reads as TGTGCCAGCAGACCAGGACAGTGGAACACTGAAGCTTTCTTT. It translates to CASRPGQWNTEAFF.

The chain joins TRBV24-1 to TRBJ2-3; 10 bases map to TRBD2. This CDR3 is 16 amino acids long. CDR1 is KGHDR, CDR2 SFDVKD, per germline. J lost 5 bases, V lost 3 bases, and 7 bases had no gene match. CDR3 DNA: TGTGCCACCAGTGATCCAGCGGGGGGGCCGAAAGATACGCAGTATTTT. Its protein product is CATSDPAGGPKDTQYF.

The V call is TRBV7-2, the J call TRBJ2-3, with 7 bases matching TRBD1. Looked up from germline, CDR1 is SGHTA and CDR2 is FQGNSA. Germline trimming cut 4 bases from V and 6 bases from J; bases unmatched to any gene: 7. The CDR3 runs 14 residues. CDR3 sequence: CASSSRQGWDTQYF. The CDR3 DNA follows: TGTGCCAGCAGCTCCAGACAGGGCTGGGATACGCAGTATTTT.

As to this clone: At one end the junction does not follow the germline gene, possibly because of a read error. CDR3 in DNA: TGTGCCAGCAGTTTAACTAGCGGGGGGATCAATGAGCAGTTCTTC. Translating it yields CASSLTSGGINEQFF. The chain has TRBV7-3 and TRBJ2-1; 12 nucleotides agree with TRBD2. The CDR3 has 15 residues. Germline V CDR1 and CDR2: SGHTA, FQGTGA.

The chain couples TRBV19 to TRBJ2-5; D is ambiguous. The CDR3 has 15 amino acids. Germline assignment: CDR1 LNHDA and CDR2 SQIVND (reference sequence). V lost 3 bases and J 4 bases, leaving 15 bases between the germline ends. CDR3 nucleotide sequence: TGTGCCAGTAGTATTATGGGCGGCTTCTCAGAGACCCAGTACTTC. Amino acid sequence: CASSIMGGFSETQYF.

This chain links TRBV5-1 with TRBJ2-5; D perhaps matches TRBD2 (6 bases). V lost 4 bases and J 5 bases, leaving 12 bases between the germline ends. There are 13 residues in the CDR3. Per the germline V gene, CDR1 is SGHRS and CDR2 is YFSETQ. CDR3 DNA: TGCGCCAGCAGCCCCAGACTAGGGGAGACCCAGTACTTC. This codes for CASSPRLGETQYF.

V gene TRBV6-6 combines with J gene TRBJ2-3; D ambiguous. Germline CDR1 MNHNY, CDR2 SVGAGI (reference sequence). The CDR3 contains 13 residues. The V and J ends lost 10 bases and 8 bases respectively, with 19 bases between them. The CDR3 DNA reads TGTGCCACCTATATTCCCCGGAGTAGTACGCAGTATTTT. Translated, it gives CATYIPRSSTQYF.

This chain connects TRBV4-2 to TRBJ1-5; D is undetermined. V lost 4 bases and J lost 4, with 8 bases in between. This CDR3 has 13 residues. Germline V CDR1 and CDR2: LGHNA, YNFKEQ. This CDR3 is CASSPDLNQPQHF. CDR3 in DNA: TGTGCCAGCAGCCCGGACCTAAATCAGCCCCAGCATTTT.

The V and J genes are TRBV6-1 and TRBJ1-5, with a possible D match to TRBD1 (5 bases). V was trimmed by 3 bases and J by 1 base, leaving 10 bases between them. Per the germline V gene, CDR1 is MNHNS and CDR2 is SASEGT. The CDR3 has 15 amino acids. The CDR3 loop reads CASSDPRGSNQPQHF. As DNA, the CDR3 is TGTGCCAGCAGTGATCCTCGGGGGAGCAATCAGCCCCAGCATTTT.

This sequence joins TRBV18 and TRBJ1-1, with 10 bases fitting TRBD1. V shed 4 bases, J shed 5 bases, and the junction held 4 bases outside the gene matches. The germline V gene has CDR1 KGHSH and CDR2 LQKENI. This CDR3 has 14 residues. The CDR3 sequence is CASSQGQGGTEAFF. The CDR3 coding sequence is TGTGCCAGCTCACAAGGACAGGGGGGAACTGAAGCTTTCTTT.

V usage is TRBV6-4 and J usage is TRBJ1-4, with D possibly matching TRBD1 (5 bases). Germline values: CDR1 MRHNA, CDR2 SNTAGT. V lost 2 bases and J lost 1, with 20 bases in between. The CDR3 is made up of 19 amino acids. In DNA, the CDR3 is TGTGCCAGCAGTGACCCCGGGGACCCAGAAAATGAAACTAATGAAAAACTGTTTTTT. Encoded protein: CASSDPGDPENETNEKLFF.

The chain employs TRBV7-6 and TRBJ2-1; no clear D gene. Germline lookup yields CDR1 SGHVS and CDR2 FNYEAQ. Between the trimmed V and J ends, which lost 6 bases and 7 bases, there was a span of 19 bases. This CDR3 comprises 15 residues. This CDR3 is CASSPLRLVLNEQFF. CDR3 DNA: TGTGCCAGCAGTCCCCTGCGGCTAGTATTGAATGAGCAGTTCTTC.

The rearrangement links TRBV28 to TRBJ1-2; no reliable D call. From germline, CDR1 is MDHEN and CDR2 SYDVKM. Trimming cost V 4 bases and J 0 bases, with 9 bases left between them. The CDR3 is made up of 14 amino acids. The CDR3 loop reads CASSSPGSNYGYTF. CDR3 DNA sequence: TGTGCCAGCAGTTCCCCGGGTTCTAACTATGGCTACACCTTC.

The chain joins TRBV30 to TRBJ1-2; maybe TRBD1 (5 bases). CDR3 length equals 14 residues. CDR1 and CDR2 (germline): GTSNPN, SVGIG (reference sequence). V was clipped by 1 base and J by 5 bases, with 14 bases between them. The CDR3 nucleotides read TGTGCCTGGAGTGGGACTGCCGGGGGGTATGGCTACACCTTC. Translating gives CAWSGTAGGYGYTF.

This sequence joins TRBV10-2 and TRBJ2-7; D is unclear. V was trimmed by 3 bases and J by 7 bases, leaving 10 bases between them. Per germline, CDR1 WSHSY and CDR2 SAAADI. The CDR3 consists of 12 residues. For the CDR3, the DNA is TGCGCCAGCAGTGATGTCCCCCTGGAGCAGTACGTC. Translation gives CASSDVPLEQYV.

The chain combines TRBV7-2 with TRBJ1-3; TRBD1 might be the D (6 bases). The ends were cut back, 5 bases at V and 1 base at J, with 18 bases in the middle. The CDR3 is 17 amino acids. Germline assignment: CDR1 SGHTA and CDR2 FQGNSA. CDR3 protein: CASSPGGSGRSGNTIYF. Here the CDR3 DNA reads TGTGCCAGCAGCCCGGGGGGCAGCGGGAGGTCTGGAAACACCATATATTTT.

This clone was observed a single time. The chain joins TRBV9 to TRBJ1-3, with TRBD1 matching 7 bases. The V segment lost 5 bases and the J segment 4 bases; nucleotides outside the gene matches: 6. CDR3 length: 14 residues. Germline CDR1 is SGDLS and CDR2 is YYNGEE. CDR3 amino acids: CASRRQGSGNTIYF. The CDR3 DNA follows: TGTGCCAGCAGGCGACAGGGATCCGGAAACACCATATATTTT.

The V and J genes are TRBV7-8 and TRBJ2-7, with a possible D match to TRBD2 (7 bases). With 6 bases removed from V and 1 base from J, the gap between germline ends came to 28 bases. CDR3 length: 19 amino acids. Germline V CDR1 and CDR2: SGHVS, FQNEAQ. CDR3 in DNA: TGTGCCAGCAGTTCTTGGCGGGGACTACAGGGATTGGTATCCTACGAGCAGTACGTC. This translates into CASSSWRGLQGLVSYEQYV.

This chain joins TRBV29-1 and TRBJ1-2; 10 bases fit TRBD1. J lost 7 bases, V lost 7 bases, and 3 bases had no gene match. The CDR3 extends over 11 amino acids. CDR1 and CDR2 (germline): SQVTM, ANQGSEA. For the CDR3, the DNA is TGCAGCGCCCGGGACAGGGGTGGCTACACCTTC. Translation gives CSARDRGGYTF.

V gene TRBV24-1 combines with J gene TRBJ2-1; 7 bases line up with TRBD1. The germline V gene has CDR1 KGHDR and CDR2 SFDVKD. The CDR3 is made up of 15 amino acids. V shed 4 bases and J 1 base; nucleotides not matched to a gene: 3. In nucleotides, the CDR3 is TGTGCCACCAGTGACGCAGGGGGATCCTACAATGAGCAGTTCTTC. This gives the protein CATSDAGGSYNEQFF.